The present T cell receptor beta chain was sequenced within a study of blood T cell repertoires in COVID-19. For the study at large: There were acute and convalescent COVID-19 samples, and they came from the United States, Italy and Spain.

Methods used by the authors: Counts of nucleated cells, estimated from reference gene primer amplification, were obtained. Data came from immunoSEQ multiplex PCR; TCRdb stores just in-frame clones and leaves some out. The V and J calls and the clone size are those of that table, but D and trimming were determined from the DNA. The table includes some 70,000 clones, around 87% detected once. CDR3 length: 15 residues. Germline V gene lookup returns CDR1 LGHNA and CDR2 YSLEER. V dropped 3 bases and J dropped 0; count of bases not matched to a gene: 3. The chain has TRBV4-3 and TRBJ2-7; the match to TRBD2 covers 9 bases. Sequenced input: peripheral blood. This receptor was identified in a man in his forties or fifties with active COVID-19. CDR3 nucleotide sequence: TGCGCCAGCAGCCAGCTAGCGGGGTTCTCCTACGAGCAGTACTTC. It translates to CASSQLAGFSYEQYF.